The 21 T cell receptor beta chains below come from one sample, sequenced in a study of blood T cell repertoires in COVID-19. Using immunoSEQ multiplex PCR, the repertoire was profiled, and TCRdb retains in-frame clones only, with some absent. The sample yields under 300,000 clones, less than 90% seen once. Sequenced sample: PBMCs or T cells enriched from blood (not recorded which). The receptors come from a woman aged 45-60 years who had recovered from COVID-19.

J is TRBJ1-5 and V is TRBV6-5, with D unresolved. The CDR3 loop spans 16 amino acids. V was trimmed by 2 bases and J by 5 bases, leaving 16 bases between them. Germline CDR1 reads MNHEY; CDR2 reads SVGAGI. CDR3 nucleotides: TGTGCCAGCAGTTACCCCATTGAGGGTCAGGATCAGCCCCAGCATTTT. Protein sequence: CASSYPIEGQDQPQHF.

CDR3 coding DNA: TGTGCCAGCAGCCCAGCGGGAGGGGGCACAGATACGCAGTATTTT. Its translation is CASSPAGGGTDTQYF. The gene calls are TRBV3-1 (or the pseudogene TRBV3-2) and TRBJ2-3; 10 bases are a match to TRBD2. The ends lost 4 bases at V and 1 base at J; junction bases unmatched: 2. Germline V CDR1 and CDR2: LGHDT, YNNKEL (reference sequence). The CDR3 has 15 amino acids.

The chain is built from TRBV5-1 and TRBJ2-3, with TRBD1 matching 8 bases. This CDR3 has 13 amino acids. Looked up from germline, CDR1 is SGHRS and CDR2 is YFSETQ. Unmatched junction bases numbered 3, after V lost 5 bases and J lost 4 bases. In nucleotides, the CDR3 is TGCGCCAGCAGTTTACAGGGGGCAGATACGCAGTATTTT. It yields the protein CASSLQGADTQYF.

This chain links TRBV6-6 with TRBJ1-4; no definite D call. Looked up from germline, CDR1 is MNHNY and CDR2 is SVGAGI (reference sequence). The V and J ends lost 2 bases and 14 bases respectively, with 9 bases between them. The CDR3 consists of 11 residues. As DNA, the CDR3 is TGTGCCAGCAGTTACCAGACATACCTGTTTTTT. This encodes CASSYQTYLFF.

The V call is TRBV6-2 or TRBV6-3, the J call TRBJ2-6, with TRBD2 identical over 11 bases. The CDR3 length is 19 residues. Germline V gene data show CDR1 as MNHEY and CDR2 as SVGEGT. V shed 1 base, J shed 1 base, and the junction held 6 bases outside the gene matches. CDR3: CASSYFLASGRSGANVLTF. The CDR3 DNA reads TGTGCCAGCAGTTACTTTTTGGCTAGCGGGAGGTCTGGGGCCAACGTCCTGACTTTC.

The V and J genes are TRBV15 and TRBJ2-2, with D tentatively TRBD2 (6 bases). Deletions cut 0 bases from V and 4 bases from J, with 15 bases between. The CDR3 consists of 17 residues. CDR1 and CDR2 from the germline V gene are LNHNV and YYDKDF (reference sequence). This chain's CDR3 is CATSRDLSRRATGELFF. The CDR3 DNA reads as TGTGCCACCAGCAGAGATTTGAGCCGGAGGGCCACCGGGGAGCTGTTTTTT.

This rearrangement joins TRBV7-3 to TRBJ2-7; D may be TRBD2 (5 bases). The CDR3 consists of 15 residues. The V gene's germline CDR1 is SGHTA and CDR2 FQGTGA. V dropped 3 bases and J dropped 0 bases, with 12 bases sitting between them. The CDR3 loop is CASSLGRGSSYEQYF. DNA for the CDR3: TGTGCCAGCAGCTTGGGCAGAGGGAGCTCCTACGAGCAGTACTTC.

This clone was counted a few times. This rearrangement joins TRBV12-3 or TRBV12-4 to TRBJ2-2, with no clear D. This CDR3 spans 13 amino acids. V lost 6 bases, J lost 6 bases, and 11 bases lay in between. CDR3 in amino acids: CASSSSAAGELFF. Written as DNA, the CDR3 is TGTGCCAGCAGCTCCAGTGCGGCCGGGGAGCTGTTTTTT.

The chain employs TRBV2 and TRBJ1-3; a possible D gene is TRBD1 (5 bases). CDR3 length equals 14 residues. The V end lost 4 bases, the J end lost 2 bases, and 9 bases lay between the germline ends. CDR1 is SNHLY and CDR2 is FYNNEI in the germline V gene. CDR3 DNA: TGTGCCAGCAGTGTGATGGGGCCTGGAAACACCATATATTTT. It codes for CASSVMGPGNTIYF.

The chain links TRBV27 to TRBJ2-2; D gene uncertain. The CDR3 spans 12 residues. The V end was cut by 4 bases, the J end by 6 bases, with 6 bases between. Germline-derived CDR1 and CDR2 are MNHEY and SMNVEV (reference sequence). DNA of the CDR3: TGTGCCAGCAGTTCAGATTCCGGGGAGCTGTTTTTT. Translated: CASSSDSGELFF.

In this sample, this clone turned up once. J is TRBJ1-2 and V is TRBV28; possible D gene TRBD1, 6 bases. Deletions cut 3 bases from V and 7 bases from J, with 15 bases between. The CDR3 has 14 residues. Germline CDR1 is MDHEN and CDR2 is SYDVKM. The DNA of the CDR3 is TGTGCCAGCAGTTTGGATCAGGGGACCGGTGGCTACACCTTC. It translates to CASSLDQGTGGYTF.

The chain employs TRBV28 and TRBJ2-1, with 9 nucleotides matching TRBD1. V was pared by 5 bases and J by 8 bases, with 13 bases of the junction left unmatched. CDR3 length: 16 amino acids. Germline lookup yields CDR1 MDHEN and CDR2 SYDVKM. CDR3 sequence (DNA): TGTGCCAGCAGTCCCGGGACAGGGCACCTTGGGGATGAGCAGTTCTTC. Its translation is CASSPGTGHLGDEQFF.

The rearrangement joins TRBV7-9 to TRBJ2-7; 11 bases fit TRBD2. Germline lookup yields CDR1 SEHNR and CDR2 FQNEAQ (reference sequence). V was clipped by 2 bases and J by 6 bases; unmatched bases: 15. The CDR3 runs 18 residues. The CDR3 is CASSLSPSGRTAGGEQYF. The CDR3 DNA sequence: TGTGCCAGCAGCTTAAGCCCTAGCGGGAGGACTGCGGGTGGCGAGCAGTACTTC.

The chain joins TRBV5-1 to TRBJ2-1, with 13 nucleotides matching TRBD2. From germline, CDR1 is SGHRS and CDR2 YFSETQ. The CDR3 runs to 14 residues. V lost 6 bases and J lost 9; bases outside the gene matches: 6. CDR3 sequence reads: CASTYGTSGIEQFF. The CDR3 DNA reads TGCGCCAGCACCTACGGGACTAGCGGGATTGAGCAGTTCTTC.

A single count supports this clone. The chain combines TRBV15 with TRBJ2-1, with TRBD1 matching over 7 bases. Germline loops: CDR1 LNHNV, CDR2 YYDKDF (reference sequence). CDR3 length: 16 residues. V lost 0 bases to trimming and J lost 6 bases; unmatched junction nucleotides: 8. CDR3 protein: CATSRDLRQGVNEQFF. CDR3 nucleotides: TGTGCCACCAGCAGAGATTTGAGGCAGGGGGTCAATGAGCAGTTCTTC.

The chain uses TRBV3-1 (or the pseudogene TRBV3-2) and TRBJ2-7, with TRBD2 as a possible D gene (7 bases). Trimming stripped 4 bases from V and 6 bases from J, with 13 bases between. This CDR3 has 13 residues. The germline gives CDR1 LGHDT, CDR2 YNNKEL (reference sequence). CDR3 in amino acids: CASSPTGRGEQYF. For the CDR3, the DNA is TGTGCCAGCAGCCCCACAGGGAGGGGCGAGCAGTACTTC.

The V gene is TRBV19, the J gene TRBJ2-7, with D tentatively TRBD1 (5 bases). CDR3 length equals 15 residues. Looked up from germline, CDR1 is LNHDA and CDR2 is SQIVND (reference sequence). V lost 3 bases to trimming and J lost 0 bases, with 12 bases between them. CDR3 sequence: CASSIPGLSSYEQYF. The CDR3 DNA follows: TGTGCCAGTAGTATTCCAGGGCTTAGCTCCTACGAGCAGTACTTC.

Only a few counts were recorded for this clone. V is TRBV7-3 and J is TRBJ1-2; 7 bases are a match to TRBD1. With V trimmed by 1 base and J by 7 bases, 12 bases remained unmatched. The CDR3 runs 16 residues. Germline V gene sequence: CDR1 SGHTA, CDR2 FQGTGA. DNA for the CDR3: TGTGCCAGCAGCTTAAGGGCCGAAGGGGGCTTCGGTGGCTACACCTTC. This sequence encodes CASSLRAEGGFGGYTF.

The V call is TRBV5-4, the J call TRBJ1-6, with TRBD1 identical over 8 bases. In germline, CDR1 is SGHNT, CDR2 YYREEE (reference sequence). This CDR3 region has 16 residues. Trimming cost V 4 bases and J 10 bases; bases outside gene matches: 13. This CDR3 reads CASSHRPGQAGSPLHF. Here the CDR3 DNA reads TGTGCCAGCAGCCATAGACCGGGACAGGCAGGCTCACCCCTCCACTTT.

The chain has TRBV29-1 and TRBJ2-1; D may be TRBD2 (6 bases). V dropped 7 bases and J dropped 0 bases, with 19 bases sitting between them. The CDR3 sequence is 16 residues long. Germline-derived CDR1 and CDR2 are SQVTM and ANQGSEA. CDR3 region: CSARDFRASSYNEQFF. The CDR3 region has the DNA TGCAGCGCCCGGGACTTTCGCGCGAGCTCCTACAATGAGCAGTTCTTC.

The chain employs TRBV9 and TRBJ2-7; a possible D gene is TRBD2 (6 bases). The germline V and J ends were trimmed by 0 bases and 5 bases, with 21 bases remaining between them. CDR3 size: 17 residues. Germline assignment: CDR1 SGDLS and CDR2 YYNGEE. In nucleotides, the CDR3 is TGTGCCAGCAGCGTAGGAGGGTGGTACCGGGAGCACGACGAGCAGTACTTC. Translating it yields CASSVGGWYREHDEQYF. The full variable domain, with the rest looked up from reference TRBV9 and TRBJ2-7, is DSGVTQTPKHLITATGQRVTLRCSPRSGDLSVYWYQQSLDQGLQFLIQYYNGEERAKGNILERFSAQQFPDLHSELNLSSLELGDSALYFCASSVGGWYREHDEQYFGPGTRLTVT.